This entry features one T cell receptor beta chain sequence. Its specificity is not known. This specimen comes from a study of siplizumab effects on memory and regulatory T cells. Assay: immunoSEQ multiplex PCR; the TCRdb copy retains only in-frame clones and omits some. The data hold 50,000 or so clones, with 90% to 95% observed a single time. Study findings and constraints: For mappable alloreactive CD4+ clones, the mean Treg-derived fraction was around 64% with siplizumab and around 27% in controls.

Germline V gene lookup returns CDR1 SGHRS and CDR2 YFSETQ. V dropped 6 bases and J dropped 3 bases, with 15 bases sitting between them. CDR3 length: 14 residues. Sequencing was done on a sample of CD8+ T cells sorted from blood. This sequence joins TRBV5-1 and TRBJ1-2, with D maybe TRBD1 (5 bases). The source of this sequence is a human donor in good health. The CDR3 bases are TGCGCCAGCAACGCTCCCGGGACTGACTATGGCTACACCTTC. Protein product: CASNAPGTDYGYTF. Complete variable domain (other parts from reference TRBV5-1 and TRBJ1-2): KAGVTQTPRYLIKTRGQQVTLSCSPISGHRSVSWYQQTPGQGLQFLFEYFSETQRNKGNFPGRFSGRQFSNSRSEMNVSTLELGDSALYLCASNAPGTDYGYTFGSGTRLTVV.